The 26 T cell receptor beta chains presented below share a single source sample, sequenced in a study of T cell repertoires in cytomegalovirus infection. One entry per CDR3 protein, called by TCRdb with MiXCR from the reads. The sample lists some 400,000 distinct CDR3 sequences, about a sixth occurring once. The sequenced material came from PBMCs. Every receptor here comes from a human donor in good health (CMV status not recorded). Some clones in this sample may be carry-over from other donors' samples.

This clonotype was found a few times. CDR3 nucleotides: TGTGCCAGCAGCTCCGGGACCCAGGGGAGCGAGCAGTACTTC. Translation: CASSSGTQGSEQYF. The V and J genes are TRBV12-3 or TRBV12-4 and TRBJ2-7, with D possibly matching TRBD1 (6 bases). Trimming left V 6 bases short and J 6 bases short, with 18 bases between. CDR3 length: 14 amino acids.

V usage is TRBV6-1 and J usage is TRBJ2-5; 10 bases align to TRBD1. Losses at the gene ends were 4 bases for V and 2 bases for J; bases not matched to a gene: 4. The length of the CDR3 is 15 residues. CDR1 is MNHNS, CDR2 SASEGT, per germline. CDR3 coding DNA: TGTGCCAGCAGTGGGGACAGGGGACAACAAGAGACCCAGTACTTC. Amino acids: CASSGDRGQQETQYF.

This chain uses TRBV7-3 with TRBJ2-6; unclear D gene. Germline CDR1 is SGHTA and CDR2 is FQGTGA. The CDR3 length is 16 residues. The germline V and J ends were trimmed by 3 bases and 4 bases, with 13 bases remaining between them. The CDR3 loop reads CASSFTVGSGANVLTF. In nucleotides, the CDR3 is TGTGCCAGCAGCTTCACAGTGGGGTCCGGGGCCAACGTCCTGACTTTC.

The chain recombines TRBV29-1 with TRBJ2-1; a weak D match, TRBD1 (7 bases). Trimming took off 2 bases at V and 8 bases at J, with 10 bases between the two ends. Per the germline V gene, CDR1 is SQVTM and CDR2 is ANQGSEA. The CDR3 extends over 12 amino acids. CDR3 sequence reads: CSVEQGGDEQFF. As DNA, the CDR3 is TGCAGCGTTGAACAGGGGGGCGATGAGCAGTTCTTC.

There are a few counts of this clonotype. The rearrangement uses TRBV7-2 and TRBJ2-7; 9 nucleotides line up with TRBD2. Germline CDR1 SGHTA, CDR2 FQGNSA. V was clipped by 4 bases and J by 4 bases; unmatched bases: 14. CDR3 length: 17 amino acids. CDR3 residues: CASSSTGLALTGYEQYF. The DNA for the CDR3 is TGTGCCAGCAGCTCCACGGGACTAGCCCTTACGGGGTACGAGCAGTACTTC. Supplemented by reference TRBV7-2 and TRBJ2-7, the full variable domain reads GAGVSQSPSNKVTEKGKDVELRCDPISGHTALYWYRQSLGQGLEFLIYFQGNSAPDKSGLPSDRFSAERTGGSVSTLTIQRTQQEDSAVYLCASSSTGLALTGYEQYFGPGTRLTVT.

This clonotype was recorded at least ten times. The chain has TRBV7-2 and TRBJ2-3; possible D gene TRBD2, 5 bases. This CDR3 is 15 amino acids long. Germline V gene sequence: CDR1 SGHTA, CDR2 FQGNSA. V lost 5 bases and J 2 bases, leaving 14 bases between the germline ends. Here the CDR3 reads CASSLPERYTDTQYF. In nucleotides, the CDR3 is TGTGCCAGCAGCCTCCCTGAGCGGTACACAGATACGCAGTATTTT.

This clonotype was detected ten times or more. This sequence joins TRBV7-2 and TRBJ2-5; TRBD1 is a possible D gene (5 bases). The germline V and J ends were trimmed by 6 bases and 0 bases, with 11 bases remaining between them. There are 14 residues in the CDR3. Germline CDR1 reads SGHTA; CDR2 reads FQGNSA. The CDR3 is CASSPDRDQETQYF. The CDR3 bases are TGTGCCAGCAGTCCAGACAGAGACCAAGAGACCCAGTACTTC.

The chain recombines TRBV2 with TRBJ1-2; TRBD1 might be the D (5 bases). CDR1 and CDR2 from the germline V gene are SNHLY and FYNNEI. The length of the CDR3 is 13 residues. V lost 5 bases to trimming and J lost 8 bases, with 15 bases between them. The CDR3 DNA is TGTGCCAGCAGTCCGGGACCGCAGGCCGGCTACACCTTC. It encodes CASSPGPQAGYTF. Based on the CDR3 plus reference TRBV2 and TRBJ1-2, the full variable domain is EPEVTQTPSHQVTQMGQEVILRCVPISNHLYFYWYRQILGQKVEFLVSFYNNEISEKSEIFDDQFSVERPDGSNFTLKIRSTKLEDSAMYFCASSPGPQAGYTFGSGTRLTVV.

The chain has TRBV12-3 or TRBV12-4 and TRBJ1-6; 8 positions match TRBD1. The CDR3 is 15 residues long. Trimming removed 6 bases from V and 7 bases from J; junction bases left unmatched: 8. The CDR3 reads CASSLDRGINSPLHF. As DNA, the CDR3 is TGTGCCAGCAGCCTCGACAGGGGTATCAATTCACCCCTCCACTTT.

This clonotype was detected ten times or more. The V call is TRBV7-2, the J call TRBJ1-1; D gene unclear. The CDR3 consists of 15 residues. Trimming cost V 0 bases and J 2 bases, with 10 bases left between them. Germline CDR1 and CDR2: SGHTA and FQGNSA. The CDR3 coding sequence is TGTGCCAGCAGCTTAGCGCTGACAACTAACACTGAAGCTTTCTTT. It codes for CASSLALTTNTEAFF.

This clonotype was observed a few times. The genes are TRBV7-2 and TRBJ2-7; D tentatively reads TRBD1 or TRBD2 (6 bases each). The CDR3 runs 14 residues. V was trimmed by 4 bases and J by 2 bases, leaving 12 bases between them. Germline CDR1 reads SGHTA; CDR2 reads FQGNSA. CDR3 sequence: CASSWGPGAYEQYF. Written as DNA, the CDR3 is TGTGCCAGCAGCTGGGGGCCGGGGGCCTACGAGCAGTACTTC.

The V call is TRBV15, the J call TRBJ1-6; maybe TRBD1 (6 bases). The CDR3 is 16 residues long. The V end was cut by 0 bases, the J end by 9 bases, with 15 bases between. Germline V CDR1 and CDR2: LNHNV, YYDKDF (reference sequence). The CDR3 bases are TGTGCCACCAGCAGAGATCGGGGGGCGGGAGGTTCACCCCTCCACTTT. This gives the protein CATSRDRGAGGSPLHF.

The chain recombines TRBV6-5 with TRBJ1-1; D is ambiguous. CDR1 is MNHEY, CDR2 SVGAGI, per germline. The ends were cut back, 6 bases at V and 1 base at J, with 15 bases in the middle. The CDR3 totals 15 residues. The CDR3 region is CASSRAPTRNTEAFF. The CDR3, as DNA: TGTGCCAGCAGCCGGGCCCCAACTCGGAACACTGAAGCTTTCTTT.

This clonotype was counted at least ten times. This chain's CDR3 is CASLPEASRETQYF. CDR3 in DNA: TGTGCCAGCCTCCCTGAGGCTAGCCGAGAGACCCAGTACTTC. The chain uses TRBV7-6 and TRBJ2-5; possibly TRBD2 for D (5 bases). The ends were cut back, 8 bases at V and 4 bases at J, with 17 bases in the middle. This CDR3 is 14 amino acids long. CDR1 is SGHVS, CDR2 FNYEAQ, per germline.

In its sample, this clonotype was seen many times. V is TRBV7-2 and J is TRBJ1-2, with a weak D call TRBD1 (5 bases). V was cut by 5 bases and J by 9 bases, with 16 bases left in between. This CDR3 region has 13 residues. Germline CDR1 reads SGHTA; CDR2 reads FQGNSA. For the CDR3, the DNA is TGTGCCAGCAGCCCCTATAGGGACGGCCGCTACACCTTC. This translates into CASSPYRDGRYTF.

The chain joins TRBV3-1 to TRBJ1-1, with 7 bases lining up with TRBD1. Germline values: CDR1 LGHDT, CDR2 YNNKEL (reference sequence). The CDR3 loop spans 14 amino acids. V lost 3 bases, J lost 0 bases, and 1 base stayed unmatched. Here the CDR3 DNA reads TGTGCCAGCAGCCAGACAGGGCTGAACACTGAAGCTTTCTTT. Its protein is CASSQTGLNTEAFF.

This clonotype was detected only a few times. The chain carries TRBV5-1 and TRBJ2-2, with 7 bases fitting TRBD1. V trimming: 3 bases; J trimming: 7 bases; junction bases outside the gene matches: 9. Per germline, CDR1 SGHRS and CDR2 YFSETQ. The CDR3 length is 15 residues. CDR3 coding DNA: TGCGCCAGCAGCTCCGACGGGGACAGAAGCGGGGAGCTGTTTTTT. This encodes CASSSDGDRSGELFF.

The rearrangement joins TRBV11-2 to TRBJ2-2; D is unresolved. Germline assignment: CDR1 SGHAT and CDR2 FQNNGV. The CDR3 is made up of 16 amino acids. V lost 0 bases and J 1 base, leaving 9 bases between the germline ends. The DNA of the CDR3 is TGTGCCAGCAGCTTAGATCTCAACAGGAACACCGGGGAGCTGTTTTTT. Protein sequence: CASSLDLNRNTGELFF.

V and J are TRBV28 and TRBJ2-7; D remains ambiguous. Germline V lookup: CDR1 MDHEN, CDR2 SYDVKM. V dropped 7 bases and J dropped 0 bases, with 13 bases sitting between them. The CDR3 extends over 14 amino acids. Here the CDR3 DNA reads TGTGCCAGCACAAGTTCACCGGTCTCCTACGAGCAGTACTTC. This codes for CASTSSPVSYEQYF. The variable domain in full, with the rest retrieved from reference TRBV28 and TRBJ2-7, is DVKVTQSSRYLVKRTGEKVFLECVQDMDHENMFWYRQDPGLGLRLIYFSYDVKMKEKGDIPEGYSVSREKKERFSLILESASTNQTSMYLCASTSSPVSYEQYFGPGTRLTVT.

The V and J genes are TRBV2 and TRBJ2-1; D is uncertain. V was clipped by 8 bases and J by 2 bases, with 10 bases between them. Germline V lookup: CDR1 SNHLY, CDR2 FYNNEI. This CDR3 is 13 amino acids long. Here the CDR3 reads CASDVLTYNEQFF. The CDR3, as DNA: TGTGCCAGCGACGTACTGACCTACAATGAGCAGTTCTTC.

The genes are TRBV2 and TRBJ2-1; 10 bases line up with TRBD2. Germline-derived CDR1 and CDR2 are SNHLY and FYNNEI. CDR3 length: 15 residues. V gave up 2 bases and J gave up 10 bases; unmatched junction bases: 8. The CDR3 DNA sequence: TGTGCCAGCAGTGAATCGCTAGCGGGGGACTTGGAGCAGTTCTTC. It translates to CASSESLAGDLEQFF.

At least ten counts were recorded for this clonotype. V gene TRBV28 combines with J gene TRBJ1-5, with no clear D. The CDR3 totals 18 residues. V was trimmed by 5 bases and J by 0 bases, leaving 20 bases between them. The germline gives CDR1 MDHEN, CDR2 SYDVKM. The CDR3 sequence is CASSLSFDGSYSNQPQHF. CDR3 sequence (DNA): TGTGCCAGCAGTCTTTCCTTCGACGGATCTTATAGCAATCAGCCCCAGCATTTT.

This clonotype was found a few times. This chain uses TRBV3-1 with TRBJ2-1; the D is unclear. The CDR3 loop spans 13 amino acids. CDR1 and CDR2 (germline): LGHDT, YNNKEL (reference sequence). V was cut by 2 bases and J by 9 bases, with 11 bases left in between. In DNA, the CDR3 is TGTGCCAGCAGCCAAACTATAGGCGGTGAGCAGTTCTTC. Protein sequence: CASSQTIGGEQFF.

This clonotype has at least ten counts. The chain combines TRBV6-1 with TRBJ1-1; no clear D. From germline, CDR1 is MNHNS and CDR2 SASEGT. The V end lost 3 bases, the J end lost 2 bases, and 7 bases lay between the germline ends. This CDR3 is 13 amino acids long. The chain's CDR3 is CASSDGFNTEAFF. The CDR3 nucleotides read TGTGCCAGCAGTGACGGCTTTAACACTGAAGCTTTCTTT.

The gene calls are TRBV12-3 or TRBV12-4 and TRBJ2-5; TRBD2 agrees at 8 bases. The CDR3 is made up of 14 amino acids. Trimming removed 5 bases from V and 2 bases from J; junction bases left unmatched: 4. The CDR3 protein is CASSPGGAQETQYF. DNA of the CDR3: TGTGCCAGCAGTCCGGGGGGGGCACAAGAGACCCAGTACTTC.

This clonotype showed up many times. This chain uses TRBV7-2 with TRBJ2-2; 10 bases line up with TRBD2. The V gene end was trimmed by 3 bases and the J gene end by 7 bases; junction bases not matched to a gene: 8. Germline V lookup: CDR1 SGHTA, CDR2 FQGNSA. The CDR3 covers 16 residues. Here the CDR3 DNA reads TGTGCCAGCAGCTTTAGCGGGGGGCCTCTTAACGGGGAGCTGTTTTTT. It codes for CASSFSGGPLNGELFF.